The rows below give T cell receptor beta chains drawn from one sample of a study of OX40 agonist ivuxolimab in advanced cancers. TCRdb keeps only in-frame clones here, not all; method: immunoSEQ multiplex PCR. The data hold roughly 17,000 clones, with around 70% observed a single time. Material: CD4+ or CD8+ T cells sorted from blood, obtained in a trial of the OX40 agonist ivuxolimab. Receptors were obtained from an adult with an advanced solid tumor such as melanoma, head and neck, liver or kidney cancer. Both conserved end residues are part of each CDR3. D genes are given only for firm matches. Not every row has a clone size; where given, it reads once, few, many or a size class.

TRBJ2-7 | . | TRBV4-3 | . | CASSQDLVRYEQYF | TGCGCCAGCAGCCAAGATTTGGTTCGCTACGAGCAGTACTTC
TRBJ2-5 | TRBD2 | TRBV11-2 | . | CASSVETSGRAGEQYF | TGTGCCAGCAGCGTCGAGACTAGCGGGAGGGCCGGGGAGCAGTACTTC
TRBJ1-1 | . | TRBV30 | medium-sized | CVEQEGTNTEAFF | TGTGTTGAACAAGAGGGTACGAACACTGAAGCTTTCTTT
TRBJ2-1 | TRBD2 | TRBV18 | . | CASSPPNREGHNEQFF | TGTGCCAGCTCACCACCTAACCGGGAGGGCCACAATGAGCAGTTCTTC
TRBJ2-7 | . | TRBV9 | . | CASSVQPGASYEQYF | TGTGCCAGCAGCGTCCAACCGGGAGCGTCCTACGAGCAGTACTTC
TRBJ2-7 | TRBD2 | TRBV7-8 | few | CASSLDSGSSNEQYF | TGTGCCAGCAGCTTAGATAGCGGGAGTAGCAACGAGCAGTACTTC
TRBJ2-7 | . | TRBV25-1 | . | CASTNGIYEQYF | TGTGCCAGCACCAACGGGATCTACGAGCAGTACTTC
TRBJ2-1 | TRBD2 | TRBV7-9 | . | CASSPWSGSPVDNEQFF | TGTGCCAGCAGCCCCTGGAGCGGGAGCCCCGTGGACAATGAGCAGTTCTTC
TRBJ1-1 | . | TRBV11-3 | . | CASSLSHSINTEAFF | TGTGCCAGCAGCTTATCTCACAGTATTAACACTGAAGCTTTCTTT
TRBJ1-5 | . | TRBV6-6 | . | CASSNTREPQHF | TGTGCCAGCAGCAATACTCGGGAGCCCCAGCATTTT
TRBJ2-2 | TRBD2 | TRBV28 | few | CASSLGQGGQRERAGELFF | TGTGCCAGCAGTTTAGGCCAGGGAGGCCAGCGGGAGAGGGCCGGGGAGCTGTTTTTT
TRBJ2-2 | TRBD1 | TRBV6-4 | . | CASSESQGAAGELFF | TGTGCCAGCAGTGAATCACAGGGGGCGGCCGGGGAGCTGTTTTTT
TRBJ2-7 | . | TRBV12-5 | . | CALTVGQINYEQYF | TGTGCTCTGACCGTCGGACAAATCAACTACGAGCAGTACTTC
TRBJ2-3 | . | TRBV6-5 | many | CASSYSRQGGDTQYF | TGTGCCAGCAGTTACTCGCGACAGGGAGGAGATACGCAGTATTTT
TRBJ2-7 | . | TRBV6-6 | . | CASSDRQDSSYEQYF | TGTGCCAGCAGTGACAGACAGGATTCATCCTACGAGCAGTACTTC
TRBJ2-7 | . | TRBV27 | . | CASSLEPGQYEQYF | TGTGCCAGCAGTTTAGAACCGGGCCAATACGAGCAGTACTTC
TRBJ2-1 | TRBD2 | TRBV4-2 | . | CASSGLAGDNEQFF | TGTGCCAGCAGCGGACTAGCGGGAGACAATGAGCAGTTCTTC
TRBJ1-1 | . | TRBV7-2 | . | CASSFGIGVREAFF | TGTGCCAGCAGCTTTGGGATTGGAGTGCGAGAAGCTTTCTTT
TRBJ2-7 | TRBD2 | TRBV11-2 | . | CASSFTSGLYEQYF | TGTGCCAGCAGCTTCACTAGCGGACTCTACGAGCAGTACTTC
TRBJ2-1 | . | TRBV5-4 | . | CASSLGVNEQFF | TGTGCCAGCAGCTTGGGAGTGAATGAGCAGTTCTTC
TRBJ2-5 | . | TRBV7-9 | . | CASSLRLGRETQYF | TGTGCCAGCAGCTTAAGACTGGGGAGGGAGACCCAGTACTTC
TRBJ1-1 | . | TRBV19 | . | CASSIAEGRWHTEAFF | TGTGCCAGTAGTATTGCGGAGGGGAGGTGGCACACTGAAGCTTTCTTT
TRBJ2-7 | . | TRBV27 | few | CASKGDSYEQYF | TGTGCCAGCAAGGGGGATTCCTACGAGCAGTACTTC
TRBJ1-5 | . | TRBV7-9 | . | CASTEGEQPQHF | TGTGCCAGCACTGAAGGTGAGCAGCCCCAGCATTTT
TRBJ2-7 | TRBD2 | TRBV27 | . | CASSFSGGYEQYF | TGTGCCAGCAGTTTTTCGGGGGGTTACGAGCAGTACTTC
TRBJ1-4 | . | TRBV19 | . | CASSTTGKTSNEKLFF | TGTGCCAGTAGTACTACAGGGAAAACCTCTAATGAAAAACTGTTTTTT
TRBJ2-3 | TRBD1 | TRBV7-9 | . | CASSFPGTGRNTQYF | TGTGCCAGCAGCTTTCCCGGGACAGGGCGGAATACGCAGTATTTT
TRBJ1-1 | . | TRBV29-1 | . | CSVVIHGHSNTEAFF | TGCAGCGTTGTTATTCACGGACACTCGAACACTGAAGCTTTCTTT
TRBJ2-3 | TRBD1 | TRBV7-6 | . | CASSPDRGTDTQYF | TGTGCCAGCAGCCCCGACAGGGGCACAGATACGCAGTATTTT